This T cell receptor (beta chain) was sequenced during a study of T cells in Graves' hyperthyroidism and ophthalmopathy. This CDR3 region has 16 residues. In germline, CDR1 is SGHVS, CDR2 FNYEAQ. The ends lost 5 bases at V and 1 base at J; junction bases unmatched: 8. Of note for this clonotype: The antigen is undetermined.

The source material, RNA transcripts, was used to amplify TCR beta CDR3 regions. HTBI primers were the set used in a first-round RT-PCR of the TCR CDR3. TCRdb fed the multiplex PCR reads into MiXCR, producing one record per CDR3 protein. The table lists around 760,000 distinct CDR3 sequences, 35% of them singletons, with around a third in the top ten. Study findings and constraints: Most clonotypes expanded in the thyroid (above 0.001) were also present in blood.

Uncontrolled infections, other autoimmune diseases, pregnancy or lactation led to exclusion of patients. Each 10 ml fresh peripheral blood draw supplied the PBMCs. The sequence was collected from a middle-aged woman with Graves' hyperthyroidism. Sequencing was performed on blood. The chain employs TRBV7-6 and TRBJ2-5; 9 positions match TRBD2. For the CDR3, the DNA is TGTGCCAGCAGCCCAACGCAGCGGGGGGTCCAAGAGACCCAGTACTTC. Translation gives CASSPTQRGVQETQYF.